This is a list of T cell receptor beta chains from one sample in a study of blood T cells in healthy people across ages. One entry per CDR3 protein, called by TCRdb with MiXCR from the 5' RACE reads. Of 540,000 or so distinct CDR3 sequences in the sample, more than 45% were seen once. Sequenced material: blood. The receptors were gathered from an elderly man in good health. The CDR3 runs from the conserved cysteine through the conserved F or W. The D gene is left open where the match is weak. Part of the rows lack a size; the others show once, few, many or a class for expanded clones.

j_call clone_size v_call d_call cdr3_aa cdr3_nt
TRBJ2-7 many TRBV7-2 TRBD2 CASSLRLAGYEQYF TGTGCCAGCAGCTTAAGACTAGCGGGCTACGAGCAGTACTTC
TRBJ2-3 - TRBV6-5 TRBD2 CASKVAGGQDTQYF TGTGCCAGCAAGGTAGCGGGGGGGCAAGATACGCAGTATTTT
TRBJ1-5 - TRBV7-8 - CTSSLARGLNQPQHF TGTACCAGCAGCTTAGCGCGGGGCCTCAATCAGCCCCAGCATTTT
TRBJ2-1 few TRBV5-1 - CASSWAGAVYNEQFF TGCGCCAGCAGCTGGGCGGGGGCTGTTTACAATGAGCAGTTCTTC
TRBJ1-1 - TRBV14 TRBD1 CASSQVGTGPRTEAFF TGTGCCAGCAGCCAAGTGGGGACAGGTCCGAGGACTGAAGCTTTCTTT
TRBJ2-1 once TRBV28 - CASSAPSKAHSYNEQFF TGTGCCAGCAGTGCCCCCAGTAAAGCACACTCCTACAATGAGCAGTTCTTC
TRBJ2-7 many TRBV6-6 - CASSHPVGTSDEQYF TGTGCCAGCAGTCACCCCGTCGGGACTTCGGACGAGCAGTACTTC
TRBJ2-5 - TRBV27 - CASSLKWRGTYERYF TGTGCCAGCAGTTTAAAGTGGCGGGGAACCTACGAGCGGTACTTC
TRBJ2-3 few TRBV20-1 TRBD2 CSTATSGMDTQYF TGCAGTACCGCGACTAGCGGGATGGATACGCAGTATTTT
TRBJ2-3 - TRBV9 TRBD1 CASSPQGAPRRGTQYF TGTGCCAGCAGCCCCCAGGGGGCCCCCCGGAGAGGTACGCAGTATTTT
TRBJ2-7 - TRBV12-3/TRBV12-4 TRBD1 CASSRQGALEQYF TGTGCCAGCAGTCGACAGGGGGCGTTGGAGCAGTACTTC
TRBJ2-7 few TRBV6-2/TRBV6-3 - CASSYEHYEQYF TGTGCCAGCAGTTACGAGCACTACGAGCAGTACTTC
TRBJ2-4 few TRBV5-1 - CASSSNSQVAKNIQYF TGCGCCAGCAGCTCAAACTCTCAGGTAGCCAAAAACATTCAGTACTTC
TRBJ1-2 - TRBV25-1 TRBD1 CASSPGQLLRGYTF TGTGCCAGCAGCCCGGGACAGCTTCTTCGGGGCTACACCTTC
TRBJ2-5 - TRBV7-2 - CASSLYGAAETQYF TGTGCCAGCAGCTTATATGGAGCGGCTGAGACCCAGTACTTC
TRBJ2-7 - TRBV6-1 TRBD1 CASSITGTGRDEQYF TGTGCCAGCAGTATAACCGGGACAGGGCGGGACGAGCAGTACTTC
TRBJ1-5 - TRBV6-2/TRBV6-3 TRBD1 CASKADRGSQPQHF TGTGCCAGCAAGGCGGACAGGGGAAGTCAGCCCCAGCATTTT
TRBJ2-3 - TRBV30 - CAWSSQTVRGKQYF TGTGCCTGGAGTTCCCAAACGGTCAGGGGCAAGCAGTATTTT
TRBJ1-4 few TRBV12-3/TRBV12-4 - CASSSWGAEKLFF TGTGCCAGCAGTTCTTGGGGGGCTGAAAAACTGTTTTTT
TRBJ1-2 few TRBV2 - CASSDAIPNYGYTF TGTGCCAGCAGTGACGCCATCCCTAACTATGGCTACACCTTC
TRBJ1-4 few TRBV20-1 - CSAPKGRPAEKLFF TGCAGTGCCCCCAAGGGGCGTCCGGCTGAAAAACTGTTTTTT
TRBJ2-1 - TRBV7-2 TRBD1 CASRGDRDNNEQFF TGTGCCAGCAGAGGGGACAGGGATAACAATGAGCAGTTCTTC
TRBJ2-5 - TRBV5-5 TRBD2 CASFPGGNQETQYF TGTGCCAGCTTCCCGGGGGGGAACCAAGAGACCCAGTACTTC
TRBJ1-4 - TRBV25-1 - CASSESFGGDEKLFF TGTGCCAGCAGTGAATCGTTCGGTGGGGATGAAAAACTGTTTTTT
TRBJ1-1 few TRBV20-1 - CSARDSGKTEAFF TGCAGTGCTAGAGATTCGGGGAAGACTGAAGCTTTCTTT
TRBJ2-4 few TRBV27 TRBD2 CASSFLAGAKNIQYF TGTGCCAGCAGTTTCTTAGCGGGAGCTAAAAACATTCAGTACTTC
TRBJ1-6 - TRBV20-1 TRBD1 CSASRSDRVDSPLHF TGCAGTGCGAGCCGTAGTGACAGGGTAGACTCACCCCTCCACTTT
TRBJ2-3 - TRBV24-1 - CATSDSQGGAEDTQYF TGTGCCACCAGTGATTCGCAGGGAGGTGCAGAAGATACGCAGTATTTT
TRBJ2-1 few TRBV20-1 TRBD2 CSARASGAYNEQFF TGCAGTGCTAGAGCTAGCGGGGCCTACAATGAGCAGTTCTTC
TRBJ2-3 few TRBV4-3 - CASSQEGATDTQYF TGCGCCAGCAGCCAAGAGGGGGCTACAGATACGCAGTATTTT
TRBJ2-5 many TRBV6-6 - CASSKVHDYRTQETQYF TGTGCCAGCAGTAAGGTACATGACTACCGTACCCAAGAGACCCAGTACTTC
TRBJ2-3 - TRBV4-3 - CASSQESEVSTDTQYF TGCGCCAGCAGCCAAGAGAGCGAGGTCAGCACAGATACGCAGTATTTT
TRBJ1-4 - TRBV29-1 - CSVVRGQGNEKLFF TGCAGCGTTGTTCGAGGCCAAGGCAATGAAAAACTGTTTTTT
TRBJ2-5 once TRBV11-3 TRBD1 CASSTGGPQETQYF TGTGCCAGCAGTACAGGGGGACCTCAAGAGACCCAGTACTTC
TRBJ2-1 - TRBV5-1 - CASSLGVRARGNEQFF TGCGCCAGCAGCTTGGGAGTCCGAGCCCGCGGGAATGAGCAGTTCTTC
TRBJ2-6 few TRBV20-1 - CSARDRGRGANVLTF TGCAGTGCTAGAGATCGGGGGAGGGGGGCCAACGTCCTGACTTTC